The rows below give T cell receptor beta chains drawn from one sample of a study of blood T cells in healthy people across ages. TCRdb reanalysed the 5' RACE reads using MiXCR and keeps one entry per CDR3 protein. The table includes approximately 780,000 distinct CDR3 sequences, roughly 26% detected once. The same sample was also studied in work on T cells of mothers and their children.

The specimen sequenced was blood. The receptors stem from a boy younger than 18 in good health. Each CDR3 is given with its conserved first and last residue. Each record gives: V gene, clone size, J gene, D gene, CDR3 protein, CDR3 DNA. D genes are given only for firm matches. Not every row has a clone size; where given, it reads once, few, many or a size class.

TRBV5-1	-	TRBJ2-2	-	CASSLSTPTGELFF	TGCGCCAGCAGCTTAAGTACCCCGACCGGGGAGCTGTTTTTT
TRBV7-3	once	TRBJ2-7	-	CASSDLSGPYEQYF	TGTGCCAGCAGCGACTTATCGGGCCCCTACGAGCAGTACTTC
TRBV7-7	few	TRBJ2-1	TRBD2	CASSRTSGGHEQFF	TGTGCTAGCAGCCGGACTAGCGGGGGGCATGAGCAGTTCTTC
TRBV5-1	many	TRBJ2-5	TRBD2	CASSLTSGGAETQYF	TGTGCCAGCAGTCTGACTAGCGGGGGGGCGGAGACCCAGTACTTC
TRBV12-3/TRBV12-4	few	TRBJ2-7	-	CASTNRPRNVYEQYF	TGTGCCAGCACCAATCGTCCTAGAAATGTCTACGAGCAGTACTTC
TRBV7-9	few	TRBJ2-2	-	CASSYSARAEKTGELFF	TGTGCCAGCAGCTACTCTGCGAGGGCCGAGAAGACCGGGGAGCTGTTTTTT
TRBV6-5	few	TRBJ2-1	TRBD2	CASSDSGALGEQFF	TGTGCCAGCAGCGATAGCGGGGCCCTTGGGGAGCAGTTCTTC
TRBV5-1	-	TRBJ2-5	-	CASSLPDPYQETQYF	TGCGCCAGCAGCTTACCCGACCCGTACCAAGAGACCCAGTACTTC
TRBV12-3/TRBV12-4	many	TRBJ2-7	-	CASSFRSFYEQYF	TGTGCCAGCAGTTTTCGAAGTTTCTACGAGCAGTACTTC
TRBV28	-	TRBJ2-7	-	CASRTGSFYEQYF	TGTGCCAGCAGGACGGGAAGCTTCTACGAGCAGTACTTC
TRBV29-1	once	TRBJ1-5	-	CSVREAGSGNQPQHF	TGCAGCGTTCGGGAGGCGGGAAGTGGCAATCAGCCCCAGCATTTT
TRBV29-1	few	TRBJ1-1	-	CSVNVRGTEAFF	TGCAGCGTCAATGTGAGAGGCACTGAAGCTTTCTTT
TRBV24-1	few	TRBJ2-1	TRBD2	CATSDSQRGPYNEQFF	TGTGCCACCAGTGATTCTCAGCGGGGGCCCTACAATGAGCAGTTCTTC
TRBV28	few	TRBJ2-5	-	CASSLWDGYQETQYF	TGTGCCAGCAGTTTATGGGACGGGTACCAAGAGACCCAGTACTTC
TRBV10-3	-	TRBJ2-7	TRBD1	CAISWTGVQEQYF	TGTGCCATCAGTTGGACAGGGGTCCAAGAGCAGTACTTC
TRBV27	few	TRBJ2-2	-	CASGHSGELFF	TGTGCCAGCGGGCATTCCGGGGAGCTGTTTTTT
TRBV7-9	few	TRBJ1-4	TRBD1	CASSLIRQGAREKLFF	TGTGCCAGCAGCCTCATCCGACAGGGGGCTAGGGAAAAACTGTTTTTT
TRBV4-2	few	TRBJ2-5	-	CASSQDRTSQETQYF	TGTGCCAGCAGCCAAGATAGGACGAGCCAAGAGACCCAGTACTTC
TRBV5-1	-	TRBJ2-7	-	CASSLDRTNYEQYF	TGCGCCAGCAGCTTGGACAGAACGAACTACGAGCAGTACTTC